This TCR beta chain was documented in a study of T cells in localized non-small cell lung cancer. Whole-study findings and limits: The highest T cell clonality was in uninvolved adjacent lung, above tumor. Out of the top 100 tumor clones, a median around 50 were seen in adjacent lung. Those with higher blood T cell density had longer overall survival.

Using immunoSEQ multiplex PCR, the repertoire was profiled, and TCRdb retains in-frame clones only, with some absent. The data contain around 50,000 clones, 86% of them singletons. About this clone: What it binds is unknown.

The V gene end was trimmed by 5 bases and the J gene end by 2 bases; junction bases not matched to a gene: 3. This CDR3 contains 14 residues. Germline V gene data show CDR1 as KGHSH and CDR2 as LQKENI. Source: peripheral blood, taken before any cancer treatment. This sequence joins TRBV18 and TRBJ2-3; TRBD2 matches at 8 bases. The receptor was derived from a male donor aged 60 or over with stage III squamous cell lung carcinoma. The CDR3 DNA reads TGTGCCAGCTCAAGGACTAGCCCCACAGATACGCAGTATTTT. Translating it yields CASSRTSPTDTQYF.